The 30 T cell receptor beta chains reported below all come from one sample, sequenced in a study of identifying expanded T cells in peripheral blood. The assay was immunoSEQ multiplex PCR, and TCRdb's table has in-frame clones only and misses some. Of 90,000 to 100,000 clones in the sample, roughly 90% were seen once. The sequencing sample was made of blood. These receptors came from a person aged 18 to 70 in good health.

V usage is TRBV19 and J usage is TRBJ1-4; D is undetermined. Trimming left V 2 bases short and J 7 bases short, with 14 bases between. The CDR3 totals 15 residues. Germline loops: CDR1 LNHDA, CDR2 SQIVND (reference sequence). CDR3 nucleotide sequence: TGTGCCAGTAGTATACCCTCAGGTGCCGGTGAAAAACTGTTTTTT. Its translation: CASSIPSGAGEKLFF.

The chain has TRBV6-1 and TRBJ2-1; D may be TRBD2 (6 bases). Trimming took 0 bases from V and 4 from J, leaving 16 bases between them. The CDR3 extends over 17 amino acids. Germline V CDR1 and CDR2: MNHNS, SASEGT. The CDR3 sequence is CASSEALAFIVYNEQFF. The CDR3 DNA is TGTGCCAGCAGTGAAGCACTAGCTTTCATCGTGTACAATGAGCAGTTCTTC.

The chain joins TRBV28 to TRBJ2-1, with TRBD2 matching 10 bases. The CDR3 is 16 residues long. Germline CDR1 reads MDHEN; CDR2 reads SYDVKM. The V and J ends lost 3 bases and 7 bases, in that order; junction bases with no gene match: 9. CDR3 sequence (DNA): TGTGCCAGCAGTTTTCCGTCTAGCGGGAGACTGAATGAGCAGTTCTTC. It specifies CASSFPSSGRLNEQFF. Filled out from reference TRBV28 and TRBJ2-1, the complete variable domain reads DVKVTQSSRYLVKRTGEKVFLECVQDMDHENMFWYRQDPGLGLRLIYFSYDVKMKEKGDIPEGYSVSREKKERFSLILESASTNQTSMYLCASSFPSSGRLNEQFFGPGTRLTVL.

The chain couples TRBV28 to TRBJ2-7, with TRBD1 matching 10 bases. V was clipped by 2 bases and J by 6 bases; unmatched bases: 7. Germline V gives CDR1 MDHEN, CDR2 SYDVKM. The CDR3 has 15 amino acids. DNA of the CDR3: TGTGCCAGCAGTTTAAGGGGGGGACAGGGGCGCGAGCAGTACTTC. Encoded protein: CASSLRGGQGREQYF.

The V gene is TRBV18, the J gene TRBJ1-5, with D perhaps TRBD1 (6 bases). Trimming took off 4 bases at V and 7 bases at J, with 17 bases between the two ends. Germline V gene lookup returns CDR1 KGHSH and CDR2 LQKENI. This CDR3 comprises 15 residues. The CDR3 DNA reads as TGTGCCAGCTCACTCAGCAGGGGCCCGGGCCAGCCCCAGCATTTT. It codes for CASSLSRGPGQPQHF.

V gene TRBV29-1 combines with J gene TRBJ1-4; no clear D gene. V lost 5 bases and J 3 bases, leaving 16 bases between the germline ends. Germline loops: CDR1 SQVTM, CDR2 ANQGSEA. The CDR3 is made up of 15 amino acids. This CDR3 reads CSVRLWAGSNEKLFF. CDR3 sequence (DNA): TGCAGCGTTAGGTTGTGGGCAGGATCTAATGAAAAACTGTTTTTT.

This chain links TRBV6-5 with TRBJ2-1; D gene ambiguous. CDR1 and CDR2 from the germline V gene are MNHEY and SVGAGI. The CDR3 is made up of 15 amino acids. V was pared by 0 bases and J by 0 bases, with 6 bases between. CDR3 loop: CASSYSQSSYNEQFF. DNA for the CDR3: TGTGCCAGCAGTTACTCCCAGAGCTCCTACAATGAGCAGTTCTTC.

The CDR3 protein is CASSQDTTPSNEQFF. The CDR3 bases are TGCGCCAGCAGCCAAGACACGACCCCGAGCAATGAGCAGTTCTTC. This chain uses TRBV4-3 with TRBJ2-1; D call uncertain. Trimming removed 0 bases at V and 6 bases at J, with 12 bases between. The V gene's germline CDR1 is LGHNA and CDR2 YSLEER. This CDR3 has 15 residues.

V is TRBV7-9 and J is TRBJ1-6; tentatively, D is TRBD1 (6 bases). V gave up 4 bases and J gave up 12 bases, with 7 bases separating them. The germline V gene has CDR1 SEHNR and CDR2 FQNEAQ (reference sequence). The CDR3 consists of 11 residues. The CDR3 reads CASSSGVPLHF. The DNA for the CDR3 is TGTGCCAGCAGCTCAGGGGTACCCCTCCACTTT.

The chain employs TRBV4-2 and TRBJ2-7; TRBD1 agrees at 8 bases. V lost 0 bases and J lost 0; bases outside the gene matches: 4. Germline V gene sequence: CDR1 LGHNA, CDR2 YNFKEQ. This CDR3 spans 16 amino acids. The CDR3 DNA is TGTGCCAGCAGCCAAGATGGGACAGGAAGCTCCTACGAGCAGTACTTC. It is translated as CASSQDGTGSSYEQYF.

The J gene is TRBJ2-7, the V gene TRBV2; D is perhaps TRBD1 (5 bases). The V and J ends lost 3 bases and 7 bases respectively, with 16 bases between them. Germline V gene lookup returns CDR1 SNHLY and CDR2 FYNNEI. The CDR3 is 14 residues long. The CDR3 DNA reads TGTGCCAGCAGTGAGTATCTGACAGATATAGAGCAGTACTTC. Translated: CASSEYLTDIEQYF.

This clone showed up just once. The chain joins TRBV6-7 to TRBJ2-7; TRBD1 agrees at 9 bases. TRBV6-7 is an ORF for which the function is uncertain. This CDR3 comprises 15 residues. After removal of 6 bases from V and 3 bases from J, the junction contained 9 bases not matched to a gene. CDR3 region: CASSPPGQGDYEQYF. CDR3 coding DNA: TGTGCCAGCAGCCCTCCGGGACAGGGCGACTACGAGCAGTACTTC.

CDR3 sequence: CASSPANDEQFF. In nucleotides, the CDR3 is TGCGCCAGCAGCCCAGCGAATGATGAGCAGTTCTTC. The chain uses TRBV5-1 and TRBJ2-1; D call uncertain. Germline CDR1 SGHRS, CDR2 YFSETQ. The CDR3 runs to 12 residues. Trimming took 4 bases from V and 8 from J, leaving 10 bases between them.

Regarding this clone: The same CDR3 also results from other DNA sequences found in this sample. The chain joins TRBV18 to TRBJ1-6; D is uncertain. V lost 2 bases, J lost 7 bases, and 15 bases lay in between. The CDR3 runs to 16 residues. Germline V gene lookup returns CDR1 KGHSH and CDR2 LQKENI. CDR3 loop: CASSPRRSGGNSPLHF. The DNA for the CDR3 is TGTGCCAGCTCACCAAGGCGATCGGGAGGGAATTCACCCCTCCACTTT.

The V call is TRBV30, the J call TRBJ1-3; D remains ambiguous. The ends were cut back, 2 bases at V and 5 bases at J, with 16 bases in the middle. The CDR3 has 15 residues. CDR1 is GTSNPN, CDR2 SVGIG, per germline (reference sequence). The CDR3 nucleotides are TGTGCCTGGAGTCGGGAGAGGGTCATGAGAAACACCATATATTTT. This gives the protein CAWSRERVMRNTIYF.

The CDR3 protein is CASPGLAGPSSYEQYF. The CDR3 bases are TGTGCCAGCCCCGGACTAGCGGGCCCAAGCTCCTACGAGCAGTACTTC. V gene TRBV6-4 combines with J gene TRBJ2-7; TRBD2 agrees at 11 bases. The CDR3 is 16 amino acids. J gave up 0 bases and V 8 bases, and 9 bases lay outside the gene matches. Germline assignment: CDR1 MRHNA and CDR2 SNTAGT.

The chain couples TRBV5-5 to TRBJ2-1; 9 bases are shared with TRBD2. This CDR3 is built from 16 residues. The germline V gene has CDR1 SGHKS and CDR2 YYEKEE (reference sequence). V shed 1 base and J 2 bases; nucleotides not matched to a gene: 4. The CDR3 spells CASSLWASGAYNEQFF. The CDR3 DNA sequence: TGTGCCAGCAGCTTGTGGGCTAGCGGGGCCTACAATGAGCAGTTCTTC. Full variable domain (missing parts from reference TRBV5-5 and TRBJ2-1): DAGVTQSPTHLIKTRGQQVTLRCSPISGHKSVSWYQQVLGQGPQFIFQYYEKEERGRGNFPDRFSARQFPNYSSELNVNALLLGDSALYLCASSLWASGAYNEQFFGPGTRLTVL.

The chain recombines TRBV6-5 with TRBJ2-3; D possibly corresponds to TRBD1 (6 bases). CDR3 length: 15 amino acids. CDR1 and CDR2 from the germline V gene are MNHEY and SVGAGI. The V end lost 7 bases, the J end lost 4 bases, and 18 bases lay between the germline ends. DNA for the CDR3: TGTGCCAGCACCCATAGTCGACAGGCTGCAGATACGCAGTATTTT. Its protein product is CASTHSRQAADTQYF.

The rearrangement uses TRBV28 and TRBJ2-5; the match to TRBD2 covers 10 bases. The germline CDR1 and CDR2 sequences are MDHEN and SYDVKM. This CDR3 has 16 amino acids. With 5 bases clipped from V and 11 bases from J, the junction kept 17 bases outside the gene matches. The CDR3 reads CASSPRVSGGTVSQYF. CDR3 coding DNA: TGTGCCAGCAGTCCCCGAGTTAGCGGGGGGACAGTGAGTCAGTACTTC. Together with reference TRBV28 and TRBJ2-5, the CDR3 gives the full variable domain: DVKVTQSSRYLVKRTGEKVFLECVQDMDHENMFWYRQDPGLGLRLIYFSYDVKMKEKGDIPEGYSVSREKKERFSLILESASTNQTSMYLCASSPRVSGGTVSQYFGPGTRLLVL.

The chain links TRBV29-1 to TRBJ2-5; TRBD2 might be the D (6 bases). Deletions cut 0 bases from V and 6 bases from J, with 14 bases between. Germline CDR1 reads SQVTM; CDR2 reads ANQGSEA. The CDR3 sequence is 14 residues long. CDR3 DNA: TGCAGCGTTGAAGAAGGCGGGGTTGGGCAGACCCAGTACTTC. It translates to CSVEEGGVGQTQYF.

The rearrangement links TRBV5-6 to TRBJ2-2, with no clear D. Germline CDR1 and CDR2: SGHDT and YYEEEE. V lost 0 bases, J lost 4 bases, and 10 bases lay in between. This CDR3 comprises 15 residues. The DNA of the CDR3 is TGTGCCAGCAGCTTGGTTGTCAGCTTCACCGGGGAGCTGTTTTTT. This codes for CASSLVVSFTGELFF. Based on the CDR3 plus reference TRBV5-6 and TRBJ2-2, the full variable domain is DAGVTQSPTHLIKTRGQQVTLRCSPKSGHDTVSWYQQALGQGPQFIFQYYEEEERQRGNFPDRFSGHQFPNYSSELNVNALLLGDSALYLCASSLVVSFTGELFFGEGSRLTVL.

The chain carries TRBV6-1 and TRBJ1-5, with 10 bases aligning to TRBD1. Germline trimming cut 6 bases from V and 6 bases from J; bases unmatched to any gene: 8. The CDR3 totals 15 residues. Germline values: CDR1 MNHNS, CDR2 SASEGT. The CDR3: CASRAPGQGSQPQHF. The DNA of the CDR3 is TGTGCCAGCAGGGCCCCGGGACAGGGGAGTCAGCCCCAGCATTTT.

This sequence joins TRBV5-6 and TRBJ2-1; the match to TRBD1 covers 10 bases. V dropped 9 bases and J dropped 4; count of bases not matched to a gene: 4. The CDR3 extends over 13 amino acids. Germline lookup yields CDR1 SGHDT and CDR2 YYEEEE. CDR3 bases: TGTGCCACCGCGGGACAGGGGTACAATGAGCAGTTCTTC. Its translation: CATAGQGYNEQFF.

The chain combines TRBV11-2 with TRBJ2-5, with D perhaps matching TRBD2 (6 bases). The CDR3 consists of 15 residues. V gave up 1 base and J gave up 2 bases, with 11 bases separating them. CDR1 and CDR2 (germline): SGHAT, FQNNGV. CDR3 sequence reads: CASSLAGGVQETQYF. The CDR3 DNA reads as TGTGCCAGCAGCTTAGCAGGAGGGGTACAAGAGACCCAGTACTTC.

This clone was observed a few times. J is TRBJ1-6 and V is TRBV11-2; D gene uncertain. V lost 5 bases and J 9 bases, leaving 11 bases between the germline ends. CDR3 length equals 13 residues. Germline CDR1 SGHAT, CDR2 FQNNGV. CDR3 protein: CASSPHTSSPLHF. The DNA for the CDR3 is TGTGCCAGCAGCCCCCATACTTCTTCACCCCTCCACTTT.

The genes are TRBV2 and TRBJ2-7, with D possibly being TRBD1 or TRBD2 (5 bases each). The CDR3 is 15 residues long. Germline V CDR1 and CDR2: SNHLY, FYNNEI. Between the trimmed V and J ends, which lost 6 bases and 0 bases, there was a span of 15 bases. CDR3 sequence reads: CASRDPSGGSYEQYF. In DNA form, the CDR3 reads TGTGCCAGCAGAGATCCCAGTGGGGGCTCCTACGAGCAGTACTTC. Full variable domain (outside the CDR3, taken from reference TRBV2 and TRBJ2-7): EPEVTQTPSHQVTQMGQEVILRCVPISNHLYFYWYRQILGQKVEFLVSFYNNEISEKSEIFDDQFSVERPDGSNFTLKIRSTKLEDSAMYFCASRDPSGGSYEQYFGPGTRLTVT.

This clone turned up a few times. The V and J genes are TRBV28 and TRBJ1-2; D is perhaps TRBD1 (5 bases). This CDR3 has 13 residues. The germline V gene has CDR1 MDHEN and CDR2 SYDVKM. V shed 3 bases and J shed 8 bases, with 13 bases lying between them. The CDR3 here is CASSLQGTGGYTF. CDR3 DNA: TGTGCCAGCAGTTTGCAGGGCACCGGCGGCTACACCTTC.

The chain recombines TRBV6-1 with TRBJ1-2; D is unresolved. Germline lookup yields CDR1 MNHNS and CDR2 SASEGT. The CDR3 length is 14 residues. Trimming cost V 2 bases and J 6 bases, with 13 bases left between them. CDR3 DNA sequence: TGTGCCAGCAGTGAAATCGCTAGGCGAGATGGCTACACCTTC. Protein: CASSEIARRDGYTF.

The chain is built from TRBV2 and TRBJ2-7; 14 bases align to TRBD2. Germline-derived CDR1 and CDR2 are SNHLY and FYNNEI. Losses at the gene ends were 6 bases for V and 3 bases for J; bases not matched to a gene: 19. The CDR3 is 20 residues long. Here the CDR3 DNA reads TGTGCCAGCAGCTTGAGGGGACGGACCACCGGGACTAGCGGGGGCTACGAGCAGTACTTC. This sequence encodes CASSLRGRTTGTSGGYEQYF.

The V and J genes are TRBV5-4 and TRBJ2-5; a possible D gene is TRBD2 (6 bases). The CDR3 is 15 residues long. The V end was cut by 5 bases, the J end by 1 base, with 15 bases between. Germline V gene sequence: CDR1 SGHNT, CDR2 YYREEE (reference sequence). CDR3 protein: CASRLDYSGQETQYF. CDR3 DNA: TGTGCCAGCAGACTGGACTATAGCGGCCAAGAGACCCAGTACTTC.